This T cell receptor (beta chain) originates from a study of radiotherapy plus CTLA-4 blockade in lung cancer. A few counts support this clone. Its target is not known. Some clones are missing from TCRdb's copy, which holds only in-frame ones; the method was immunoSEQ multiplex PCR. The profile shows about 87,000 clones, around 87% of them singletons. J was trimmed by 6 bases and V by 1 base; bases with no gene match: 11. Looked up from germline, CDR1 is SEHNR and CDR2 is FQNEAQ (reference sequence). The CDR3 is 17 residues long. General study points: An expansion of tumor-derived TCR clones occurred in blood after radiotherapy plus ipilimumab.

The chain carries TRBV7-9 and TRBJ2-3, with 9 bases matching TRBD2. The sequence came from a human donor with non-small cell lung cancer that progressed on radiotherapy plus ipilimumab. Material: peripheral blood, obtained from a patient treated with radiotherapy plus ipilimumab. The CDR3 bases are TGTGCCAGCAGCTTAGTTGGAAGCGGGAGGTCACGGGATACGCAGTATTTT. Translated: CASSLVGSGRSRDTQYF.